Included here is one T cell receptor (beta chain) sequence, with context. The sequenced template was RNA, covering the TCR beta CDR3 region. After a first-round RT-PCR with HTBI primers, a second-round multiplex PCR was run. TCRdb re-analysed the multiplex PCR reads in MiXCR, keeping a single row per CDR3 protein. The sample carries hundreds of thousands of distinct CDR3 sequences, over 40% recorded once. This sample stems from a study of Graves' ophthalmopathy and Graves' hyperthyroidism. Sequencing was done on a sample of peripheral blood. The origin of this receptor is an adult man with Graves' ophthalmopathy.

The CDR3 loop reads CATSNKRGAGNTIYF. The CDR3 DNA sequence: TGTGCCACCAGCAACAAAAGAGGGGCTGGAAACACCATATATTTT. V usage is TRBV15 and J usage is TRBJ1-3; tentatively, D is TRBD1 (5 bases). Trimming cost V 4 bases and J 2 bases, with 12 bases left between them. The germline CDR1 and CDR2 sequences are LNHNV and YYDKDF (reference sequence). This CDR3 contains 15 residues.